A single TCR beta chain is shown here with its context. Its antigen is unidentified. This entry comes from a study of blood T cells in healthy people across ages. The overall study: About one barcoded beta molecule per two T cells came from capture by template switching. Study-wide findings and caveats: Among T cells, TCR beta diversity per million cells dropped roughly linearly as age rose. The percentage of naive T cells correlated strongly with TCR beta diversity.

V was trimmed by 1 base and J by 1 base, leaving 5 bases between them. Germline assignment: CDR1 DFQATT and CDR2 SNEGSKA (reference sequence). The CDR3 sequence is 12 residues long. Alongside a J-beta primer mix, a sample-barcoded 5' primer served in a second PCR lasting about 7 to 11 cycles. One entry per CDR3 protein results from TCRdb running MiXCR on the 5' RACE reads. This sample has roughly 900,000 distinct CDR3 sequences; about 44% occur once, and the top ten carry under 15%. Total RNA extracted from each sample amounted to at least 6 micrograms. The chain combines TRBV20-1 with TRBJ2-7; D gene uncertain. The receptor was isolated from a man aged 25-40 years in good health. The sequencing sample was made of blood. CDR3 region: CSARVRSYEQYF. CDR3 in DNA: TGCAGTGCTAGAGTTCGGTCCTACGAGCAGTACTTC.